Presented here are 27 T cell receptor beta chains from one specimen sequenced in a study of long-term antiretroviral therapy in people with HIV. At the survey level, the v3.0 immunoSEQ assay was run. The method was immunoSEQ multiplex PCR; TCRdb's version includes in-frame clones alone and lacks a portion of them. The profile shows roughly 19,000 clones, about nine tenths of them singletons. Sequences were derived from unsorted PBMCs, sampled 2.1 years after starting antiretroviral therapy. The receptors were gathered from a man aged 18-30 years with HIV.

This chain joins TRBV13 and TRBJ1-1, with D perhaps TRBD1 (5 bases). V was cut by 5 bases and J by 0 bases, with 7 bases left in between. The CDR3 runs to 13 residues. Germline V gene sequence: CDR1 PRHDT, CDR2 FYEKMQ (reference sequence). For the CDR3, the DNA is TGTGCCAGCAGCGCGACAGTGAACACTGAAGCTTTCTTT. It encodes CASSATVNTEAFF.

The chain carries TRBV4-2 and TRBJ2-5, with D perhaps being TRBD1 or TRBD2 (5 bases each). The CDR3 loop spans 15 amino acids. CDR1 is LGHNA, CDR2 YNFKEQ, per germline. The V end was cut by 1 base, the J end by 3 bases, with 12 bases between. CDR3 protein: CASSQGLRDEETQYF. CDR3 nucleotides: TGTGCCAGCAGCCAAGGACTCCGGGACGAAGAGACCCAGTACTTC.

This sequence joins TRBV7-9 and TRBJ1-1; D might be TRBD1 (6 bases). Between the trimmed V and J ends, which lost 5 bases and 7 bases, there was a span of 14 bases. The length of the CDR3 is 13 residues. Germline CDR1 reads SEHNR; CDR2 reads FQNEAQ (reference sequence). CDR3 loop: CASSQGRTVEAFF. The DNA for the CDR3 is TGTGCCAGCAGCCAAGGCCGGACAGTTGAAGCTTTCTTT.

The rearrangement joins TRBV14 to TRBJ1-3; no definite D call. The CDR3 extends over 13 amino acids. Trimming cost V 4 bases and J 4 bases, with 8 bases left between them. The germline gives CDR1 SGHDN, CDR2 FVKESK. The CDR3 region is CASSPRYGNTIYF. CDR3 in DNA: TGTGCCAGCAGCCCCCGTTACGGAAACACCATATATTTT.

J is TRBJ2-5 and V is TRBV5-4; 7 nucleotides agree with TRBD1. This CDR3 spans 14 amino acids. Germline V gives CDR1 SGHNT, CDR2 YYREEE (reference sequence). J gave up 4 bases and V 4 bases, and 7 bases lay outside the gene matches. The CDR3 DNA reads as TGTGCCAGCAGCGTCACAGGGGAAGGAGAGACCCAGTACTTC. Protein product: CASSVTGEGETQYF.

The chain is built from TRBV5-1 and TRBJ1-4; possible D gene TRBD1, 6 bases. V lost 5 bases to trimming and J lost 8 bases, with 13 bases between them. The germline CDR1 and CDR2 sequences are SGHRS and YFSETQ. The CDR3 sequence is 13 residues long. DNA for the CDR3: TGCGCCAGCAGACAAGGGACACGGGAAAAACTGTTTTTT. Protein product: CASRQGTREKLFF.

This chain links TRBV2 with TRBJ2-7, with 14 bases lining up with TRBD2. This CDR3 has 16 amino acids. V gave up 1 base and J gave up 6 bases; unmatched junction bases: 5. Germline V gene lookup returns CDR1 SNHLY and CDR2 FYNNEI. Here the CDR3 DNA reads TGTGCCAGCAGTGAAGTGGGACTAGCGGGAGAGAGCGAGCAGTACTTC. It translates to CASSEVGLAGESEQYF.

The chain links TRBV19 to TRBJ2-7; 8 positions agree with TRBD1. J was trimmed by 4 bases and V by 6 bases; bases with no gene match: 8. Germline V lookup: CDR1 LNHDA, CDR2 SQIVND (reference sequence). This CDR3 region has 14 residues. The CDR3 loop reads CASSPGTGTYEQYF. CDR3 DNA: TGTGCCAGTAGCCCCGGGACAGGAACTTACGAGCAGTACTTC. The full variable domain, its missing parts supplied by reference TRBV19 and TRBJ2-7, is DGGITQSPKYLFRKEGQNVTLSCEQNLNHDAMYWYRQDPGQGLRLIYYSQIVNDFQKGDIAEGYSVSREKKESFPLTVTSAQKNPTAFYLCASSPGTGTYEQYFGPGTRLTVT.

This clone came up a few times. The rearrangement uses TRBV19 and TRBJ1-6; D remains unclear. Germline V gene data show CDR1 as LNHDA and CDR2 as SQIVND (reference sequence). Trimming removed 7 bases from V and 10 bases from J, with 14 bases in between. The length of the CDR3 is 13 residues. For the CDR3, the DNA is TGTGCCAGTAAGCGAGGACCGGGATCACCCCTCCACTTT. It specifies CASKRGPGSPLHF.

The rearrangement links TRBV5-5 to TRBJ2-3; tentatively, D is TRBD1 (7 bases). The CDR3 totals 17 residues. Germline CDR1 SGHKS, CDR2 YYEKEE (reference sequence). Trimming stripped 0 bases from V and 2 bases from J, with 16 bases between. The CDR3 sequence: CASSLGFDRDFTDTQYF. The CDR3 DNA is TGTGCCAGCAGCTTGGGTTTCGACAGGGACTTCACAGATACGCAGTATTTT.

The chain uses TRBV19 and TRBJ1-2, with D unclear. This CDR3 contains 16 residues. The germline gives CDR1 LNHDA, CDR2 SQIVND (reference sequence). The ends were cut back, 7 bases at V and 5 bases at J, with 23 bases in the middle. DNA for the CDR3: TGTGCCAGTACCCCCGCTTTCCGGAGTATCAATTATGGCTACACCTTC. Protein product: CASTPAFRSINYGYTF.

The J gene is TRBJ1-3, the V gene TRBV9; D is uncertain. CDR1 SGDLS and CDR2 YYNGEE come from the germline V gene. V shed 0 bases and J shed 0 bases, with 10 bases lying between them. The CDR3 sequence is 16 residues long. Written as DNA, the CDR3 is TGTGCCAGCAGCGTAGCAATAGGAGGCTCTGGAAACACCATATATTTT. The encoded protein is CASSVAIGGSGNTIYF.

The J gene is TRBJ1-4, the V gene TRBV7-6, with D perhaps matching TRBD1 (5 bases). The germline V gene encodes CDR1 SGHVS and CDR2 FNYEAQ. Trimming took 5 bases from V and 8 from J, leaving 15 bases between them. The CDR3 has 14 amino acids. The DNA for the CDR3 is TGTGCCAGCAGCCGGGACCCTAGTATGGAAAAACTGTTTTTT. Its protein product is CASSRDPSMEKLFF.

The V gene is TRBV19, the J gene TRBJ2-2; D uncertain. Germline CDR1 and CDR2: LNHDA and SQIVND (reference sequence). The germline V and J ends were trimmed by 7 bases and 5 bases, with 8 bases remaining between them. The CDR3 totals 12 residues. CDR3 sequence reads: CASKGPTGELFF. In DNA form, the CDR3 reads TGTGCCAGTAAAGGTCCGACCGGGGAGCTGTTTTTT.

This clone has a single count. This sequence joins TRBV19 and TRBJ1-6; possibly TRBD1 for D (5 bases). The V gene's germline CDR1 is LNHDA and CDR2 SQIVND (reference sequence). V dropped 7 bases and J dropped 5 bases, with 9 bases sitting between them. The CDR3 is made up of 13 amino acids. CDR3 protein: CASIGRDNSPLHF. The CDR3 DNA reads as TGTGCCAGTATCGGCAGGGATAATTCACCCCTCCACTTT. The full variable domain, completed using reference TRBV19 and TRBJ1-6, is DGGITQSPKYLFRKEGQNVTLSCEQNLNHDAMYWYRQDPGQGLRLIYYSQIVNDFQKGDIAEGYSVSREKKESFPLTVTSAQKNPTAFYLCASIGRDNSPLHFGNGTRLTVT.

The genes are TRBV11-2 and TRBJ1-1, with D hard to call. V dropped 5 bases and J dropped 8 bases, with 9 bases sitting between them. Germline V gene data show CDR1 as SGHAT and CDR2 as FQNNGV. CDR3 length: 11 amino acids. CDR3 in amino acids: CASSRQLEAFF. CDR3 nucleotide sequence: TGTGCCAGCAGCCGCCAGCTAGAAGCTTTCTTT.

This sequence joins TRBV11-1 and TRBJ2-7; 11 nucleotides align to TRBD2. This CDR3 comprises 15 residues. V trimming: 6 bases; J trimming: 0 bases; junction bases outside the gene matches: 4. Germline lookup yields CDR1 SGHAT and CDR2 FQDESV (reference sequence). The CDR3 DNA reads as TGTGCCAGCAGGCCTACTAGCGGGGGCTCCTACGAGCAGTACTTC. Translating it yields CASRPTSGGSYEQYF.

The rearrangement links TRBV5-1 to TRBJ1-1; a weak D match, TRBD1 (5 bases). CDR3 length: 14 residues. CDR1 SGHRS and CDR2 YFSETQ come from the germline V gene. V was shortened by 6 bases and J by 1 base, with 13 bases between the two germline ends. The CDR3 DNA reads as TGCGCCAGCAACTCTAGGGGCTCGAACACTGAAGCTTTCTTT. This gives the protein CASNSRGSNTEAFF.

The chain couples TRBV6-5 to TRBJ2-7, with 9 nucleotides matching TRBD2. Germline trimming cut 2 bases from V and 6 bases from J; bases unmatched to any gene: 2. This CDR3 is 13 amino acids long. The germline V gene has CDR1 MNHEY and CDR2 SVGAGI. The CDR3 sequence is CASSYLREGEQYF. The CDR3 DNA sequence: TGTGCCAGCAGTTACCTGCGGGAGGGCGAGCAGTACTTC.

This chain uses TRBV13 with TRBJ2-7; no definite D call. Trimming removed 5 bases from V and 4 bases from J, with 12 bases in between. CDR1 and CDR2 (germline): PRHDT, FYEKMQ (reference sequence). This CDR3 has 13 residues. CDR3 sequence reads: CASSPPLTYEQYF. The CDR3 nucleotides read TGTGCCAGCAGCCCCCCCTTAACTTACGAGCAGTACTTC.

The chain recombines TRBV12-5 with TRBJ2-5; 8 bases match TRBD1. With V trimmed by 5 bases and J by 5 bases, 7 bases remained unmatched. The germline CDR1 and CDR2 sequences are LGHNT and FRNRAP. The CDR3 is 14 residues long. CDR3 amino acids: CASGLGQGGETQYF. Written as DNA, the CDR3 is TGTGCTAGTGGTCTCGGACAGGGCGGGGAGACCCAGTACTTC.

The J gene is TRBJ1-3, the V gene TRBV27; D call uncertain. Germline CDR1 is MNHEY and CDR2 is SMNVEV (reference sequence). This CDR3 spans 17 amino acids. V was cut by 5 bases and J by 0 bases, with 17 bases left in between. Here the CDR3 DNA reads TGTGCCAGCAGTCTCTTCCGACCGTCAAGCTCTGGAAACACCATATATTTT. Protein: CASSLFRPSSSGNTIYF.

The CDR3 is CASSLEGGDYGYTF. DNA of the CDR3: TGTGCCAGCAGTCTAGAAGGGGGCGACTATGGCTACACCTTC. This sequence joins TRBV9 and TRBJ1-2; 7 nucleotides agree with TRBD1. V dropped 5 bases and J dropped 3; count of bases not matched to a gene: 7. Germline CDR1 reads SGDLS; CDR2 reads YYNGEE. The CDR3 covers 14 residues.

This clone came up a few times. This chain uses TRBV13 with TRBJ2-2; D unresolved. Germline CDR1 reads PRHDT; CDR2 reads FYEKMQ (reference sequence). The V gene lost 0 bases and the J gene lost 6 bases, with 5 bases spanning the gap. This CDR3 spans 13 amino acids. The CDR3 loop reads CASSLGLPGELFF. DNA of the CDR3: TGTGCCAGCAGCTTAGGCCTTCCCGGGGAGCTGTTTTTT.

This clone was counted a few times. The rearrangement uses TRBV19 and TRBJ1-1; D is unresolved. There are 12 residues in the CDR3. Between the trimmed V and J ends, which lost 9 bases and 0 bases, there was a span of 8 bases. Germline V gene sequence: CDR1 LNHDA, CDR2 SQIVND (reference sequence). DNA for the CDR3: TGTGCCAGCCGAACGGTGAACACTGAAGCTTTCTTT. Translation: CASRTVNTEAFF. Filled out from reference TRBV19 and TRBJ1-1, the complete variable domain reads DGGITQSPKYLFRKEGQNVTLSCEQNLNHDAMYWYRQDPGQGLRLIYYSQIVNDFQKGDIAEGYSVSREKKESFPLTVTSAQKNPTAFYLCASRTVNTEAFFGQGTRLTVV.

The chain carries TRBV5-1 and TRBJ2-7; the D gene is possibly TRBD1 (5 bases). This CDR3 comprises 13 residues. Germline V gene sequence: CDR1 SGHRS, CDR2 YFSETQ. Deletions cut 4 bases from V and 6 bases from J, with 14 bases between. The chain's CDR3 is CASSNEGVGEQYF. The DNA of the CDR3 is TGCGCCAGCAGCAATGAAGGGGTCGGCGAGCAGTACTTC.

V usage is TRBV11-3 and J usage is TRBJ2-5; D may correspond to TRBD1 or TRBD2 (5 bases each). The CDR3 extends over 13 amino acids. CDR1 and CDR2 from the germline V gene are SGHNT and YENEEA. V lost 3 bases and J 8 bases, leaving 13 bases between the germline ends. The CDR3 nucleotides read TGTGCCAGCAGCTTGGGACGGAAGGACACCCAGTACTTC. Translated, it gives CASSLGRKDTQYF.